The 2 T cell receptor beta chains below come from one sample, sequenced in a study of T cells in Graves' hyperthyroidism and ophthalmopathy. Researchers took RNA transcripts and amplified the TCR beta CDR3 regions from them. Initially, a first-round RT-PCR of the TCR CDR3 employed the HTBI primer set. TCRdb ran MiXCR on the multiplex PCR reads and lists one entry per CDR3 protein. The sample yields about 480,000 distinct CDR3 sequences, roughly 22% seen once. The sequencing sample was made of blood. The origin of the receptors is a woman between 65 and 79 years old with Graves' ophthalmopathy.

This clonotype was counted ten times or more. The rearrangement uses TRBV2 and TRBJ2-7; 8 bases match TRBD1. The CDR3 contains 13 residues. The V gene end was trimmed by 4 bases and the J gene end by 6 bases; junction bases not matched to a gene: 5. Germline CDR1 reads SNHLY; CDR2 reads FYNNEI. The DNA for the CDR3 is TGTGCCAGCAGTGGACAGGGGTACGGCGAGCAGTACTTC. Residues: CASSGQGYGEQYF.

This clonotype was picked up many times. The V and J genes are TRBV6-1 and TRBJ2-2; 7 bases match TRBD1. The V segment lost 7 bases and the J segment 0 bases; nucleotides outside the gene matches: 5. This CDR3 contains 15 residues. CDR1 and CDR2 (germline): MNHNS, SASEGT. The CDR3 bases are TGTGCCAGCAAGGACAGGTCCGCGAACACCGGGGAGCTGTTTTTT. Translation gives CASKDRSANTGELFF.